The 9 T cell receptor beta chains given below trace back to one sample, sequenced in a study of T cells in narcolepsy. The assay was immunoSEQ multiplex PCR, and TCRdb's table has in-frame clones only and misses some. Of more than 30,000 clones in the sample, around 86% were seen once. Input material: memory (CD45RA-) CD4+ T cells from blood. The receptor set was obtained from a human donor in good health.

This chain joins TRBV28 and TRBJ1-1, with D perhaps TRBD1 (6 bases). Germline V lookup: CDR1 MDHEN, CDR2 SYDVKM. The ends were cut back, 5 bases at V and 1 base at J, with 17 bases in the middle. The CDR3 consists of 16 residues. The CDR3 is CASSSSRGHSNTEAFF. DNA of the CDR3: TGTGCCAGCAGTAGTTCCCGGGGACACTCGAACACTGAAGCTTTCTTT. The whole variable domain, filled in from reference TRBV28 and TRBJ1-1, reads DVKVTQSSRYLVKRTGEKVFLECVQDMDHENMFWYRQDPGLGLRLIYFSYDVKMKEKGDIPEGYSVSREKKERFSLILESASTNQTSMYLCASSSSRGHSNTEAFFGQGTRLTVV.

As DNA, the CDR3 is TGCGCCAGCAGCCCTCAGAACAGGGGATTGCAAGAGACCCAGTACTTC. It codes for CASSPQNRGLQETQYF. The chain joins TRBV4-1 to TRBJ2-5, with TRBD1 matching over 7 bases. V lost 4 bases and J lost 2; bases outside the gene matches: 10. CDR1 MGHRA and CDR2 YSYEKL come from the germline V gene. The CDR3 is 16 residues long.

V gene TRBV2 combines with J gene TRBJ2-3; tentatively, D is TRBD1 (6 bases). The CDR3 sequence is 14 residues long. Germline CDR1 reads SNHLY; CDR2 reads FYNNEI. V gave up 7 bases and J gave up 2 bases, with 13 bases separating them. CDR3 region: CASMGRGFTDTQYF. The CDR3 DNA is TGTGCCAGCATGGGCAGGGGATTCACAGATACGCAGTATTTT.

This clone was found a few times. The chain carries TRBV5-1 and TRBJ1-5; 7 nucleotides match TRBD1. The CDR3 runs 15 residues. Germline V gene lookup returns CDR1 SGHRS and CDR2 YFSETQ. The trim removed 5 bases at V and 0 bases at J, leaving 5 bases unmatched. DNA for the CDR3: TGCGCCAGCAGACAAGGGGGCGCTAGCAATCAGCCCCAGCATTTT. Protein sequence: CASRQGGASNQPQHF.

This chain joins TRBV19 and TRBJ2-3, with TRBD2 as a possible D gene (6 bases). V was trimmed by 4 bases and J by 0 bases, leaving 17 bases between them. CDR3 length equals 17 residues. Germline V CDR1 and CDR2: LNHDA, SQIVND (reference sequence). This CDR3 reads CASSKKEGRGSTDTQYF. The CDR3 nucleotides read TGTGCCAGTAGTAAAAAGGAGGGGCGAGGGAGCACAGATACGCAGTATTTT.

The chain joins TRBV4-3 to TRBJ1-2; the D gene is possibly TRBD1 (5 bases). Trimming left V 2 bases short and J 6 bases short, with 13 bases between. Germline CDR1 is LGHNA and CDR2 is YSLEER. The CDR3 is made up of 14 amino acids. The CDR3 sequence: CASSQRSGYHGYTF. Here the CDR3 DNA reads TGCGCCAGCAGCCAACGGTCAGGGTACCATGGCTACACCTTC.

This chain uses TRBV7-6 with TRBJ2-1; D not resolved. Trimming left V 2 bases short and J 7 bases short, with 9 bases between. Germline lookup yields CDR1 SGHVS and CDR2 FNYEAQ. CDR3 length: 13 residues. The CDR3 loop reads CASSLIVENEQFF. The CDR3 DNA sequence: TGTGCCAGCAGCTTAATTGTGGAGAATGAGCAGTTCTTC.

The rearrangement joins TRBV27 to TRBJ2-6; TRBD1 aligns across 11 bases. Germline V CDR1 and CDR2: MNHEY, SMNVEV (reference sequence). The CDR3 is 17 amino acids. V dropped 3 bases and J dropped 1; count of bases not matched to a gene: 2. This CDR3 is CASSFGQGASGANVLTF. CDR3 in DNA: TGTGCCAGCAGTTTCGGACAGGGGGCATCTGGGGCCAACGTCCTGACTTTC.

To note about this clone: The CDR3 end shows no conserved phenylalanine or tryptophan, and so a read error is likely. The gene calls are TRBV14 and TRBJ1-1; D not certain. The V gene lost 1 base and the J gene lost 0 bases, with 3 bases spanning the gap. The germline V gene has CDR1 SGHDN and CDR2 FVKESK. This CDR3 is 13 amino acids long. The CDR3 reads CASSQVVNTEAFL. The DNA for the CDR3 is TGTGCCAGCAGCCAAGTTGTGAACACTGAAGCTTTCCTT.